This T cell receptor beta chain is drawn from a study of T cell repertoires in cytomegalovirus infection. TCRdb itself ran the reads through MiXCR, one entry per CDR3 protein. Counted here are nearly 650,000 distinct CDR3 sequences, approximately 25% occurring once; the ten biggest clones make up roughly 8%. The CDR3 has 15 amino acids. Looked up from germline, CDR1 is MDHEN and CDR2 is SYDVKM. Trimming pared 6 bases from V and 0 bases from J, leaving 12 bases between. The source is a human donor in good health (CMV status not recorded). Some clones in this sample may be carry-over from other donors' samples. The sample comprised CD8+ T cells from PBMCs. The V gene is TRBV28, the J gene TRBJ2-1; weak D call: TRBD1 (6 bases). The CDR3 DNA reads TGTGCCAGCAGGAGAACAGGGAGCTCCTACAATGAGCAGTTCTTC. Residues: CASRRTGSSYNEQFF.